This passage covers 30 T cell receptor beta chains from one sample sequenced in a study of PD-L1 blockade in urothelial cancer. The protocol was immunoSEQ multiplex PCR, while the TCRdb copy is restricted to in-frame clones and leaves out a portion. Of 90,000 or so clones in the sample, around 90% were seen once. Time point defined: pretreatment peripheral blood. The starting material was PBMCs, obtained around atezolizumab (anti-PD-L1) treatment. Receptors were obtained from a man aged 55 to 69 with urothelial cancer.

The rearrangement joins TRBV7-2 to TRBJ2-7; D unclear. V shed 4 bases and J shed 2 bases, with 9 bases lying between them. This CDR3 contains 13 residues. Germline CDR1 and CDR2: SGHTA and FQGNSA. CDR3 amino acids: CASSSQAPYEQYF. The CDR3 DNA reads TGTGCCAGCAGCTCGCAGGCGCCCTACGAGCAGTACTTC.

The chain combines TRBV19 with TRBJ2-1; tentative D call: TRBD1 (5 bases). The length of the CDR3 is 13 residues. V was pared by 4 bases and J by 6 bases, with 10 bases between. Germline lookup yields CDR1 LNHDA and CDR2 SQIVND (reference sequence). The CDR3 bases are TGTGCCAGTAGTAGTCGGCAGGGCAATGAGCAGTTCTTC. The encoded protein is CASSSRQGNEQFF.

The V call is TRBV5-8, the J call TRBJ2-7, with 8 positions matching TRBD1. From germline, CDR1 is SGHTS and CDR2 YDEGEE. J lost 3 bases, V lost 2 bases, and 4 bases had no gene match. This CDR3 is 14 amino acids long. CDR3 protein: CASSFRTGSYEQYF. The DNA for the CDR3 is TGTGCCAGCAGCTTCCGGACAGGGAGCTACGAGCAGTACTTC.

CDR3 residues: CASSLGGNTEAFF. For the CDR3, the DNA is TGTGCCAGCAGTTTAGGAGGGAACACTGAAGCTTTCTTT. The genes are TRBV27 and TRBJ1-1; D gene unclear. This CDR3 has 13 residues. Per the germline V gene, CDR1 is MNHEY and CDR2 is SMNVEV (reference sequence). Between the trimmed V and J ends, which lost 2 bases and 1 base, there was a span of 5 bases.

V gene TRBV9 combines with J gene TRBJ2-7; 8 bases agree with TRBD2. V gave up 5 bases and J gave up 3 bases; unmatched junction bases: 13. The CDR3 is made up of 16 amino acids. Germline loops: CDR1 SGDLS, CDR2 YYNGEE. The DNA for the CDR3 is TGTGCCAGCAGTTGGGGGAGCGGGGGCGCGGGCTACGAGCAGTACTTC. Its protein is CASSWGSGGAGYEQYF.

Ten or more counts support this clone. The rearrangement links TRBV7-2 to TRBJ2-7; TRBD2 agrees at 12 bases. CDR1 and CDR2 (germline): SGHTA, FQGNSA. The CDR3 runs 15 residues. The junction had 2 bases not matched to a gene; V was cut back by 0 bases and J by 5 bases. CDR3 amino acids: CASSLATSGGHEQYF. The CDR3 DNA is TGTGCCAGCAGCTTAGCTACTAGCGGGGGGCACGAGCAGTACTTC.

DNA for the CDR3: TGTGCCAGCAGTGAACAGGCCGAATATGGCTACACCTTC. As protein: CASSEQAEYGYTF. The chain links TRBV6-1 to TRBJ1-2, with D unclear. Trimming cost V 2 bases and J 5 bases, with 9 bases left between them. This CDR3 has 13 amino acids. The germline gives CDR1 MNHNS, CDR2 SASEGT.

The rearrangement links TRBV18 to TRBJ1-6; 9 bases line up with TRBD1. The CDR3 sequence is 15 residues long. The trim removed 5 bases at V and 6 bases at J, leaving 5 bases unmatched. CDR1 and CDR2 (germline): KGHSH, LQKENI. CDR3 sequence (DNA): TGTGCCAGCTCATTCGGACAGGGGACTAATTCACCCCTCCACTTT. This translates into CASSFGQGTNSPLHF.

V gene TRBV7-9 combines with J gene TRBJ2-3, with 9 positions matching TRBD1. Per the germline V gene, CDR1 is SEHNR and CDR2 is FQNEAQ (reference sequence). V was clipped by 2 bases and J by 0 bases; unmatched bases: 9. The CDR3 has 18 residues. The CDR3 nucleotides are TGTGCCAGCAGCTTATACCGGGACAGGGTAGCTAGCACAGATACGCAGTATTTT. Translation gives CASSLYRDRVASTDTQYF.

This sequence joins TRBV4-3 and TRBJ1-2; TRBD1 matches at 11 bases. V dropped 0 bases and J dropped 7; count of bases not matched to a gene: 13. Germline CDR1 and CDR2: LGHNA and YSLEER. The length of the CDR3 is 18 residues. The CDR3 region has the DNA TGCGCCAGCAGCCAAGATAGTCCGGGACAGGGGGTCCGGTCTGGCTACACCTTC. Protein product: CASSQDSPGQGVRSGYTF.

The CDR3 protein is CASRVSGRENSPLHF. The CDR3 DNA sequence: TGTGCCAGTAGGGTTTCGGGAAGGGAGAATTCACCCCTCCACTTT. The V call is TRBV19, the J call TRBJ1-6, with D uncertain. Germline-derived CDR1 and CDR2 are LNHDA and SQIVND (reference sequence). The CDR3 totals 15 residues. Deletions cut 6 bases from V and 7 bases from J, with 16 bases between.

This chain joins TRBV25-1 and TRBJ2-1; 7 bases map to TRBD2. There are 17 residues in the CDR3. V dropped 4 bases and J dropped 0; count of bases not matched to a gene: 9. CDR1 is MGHDK, CDR2 SYGVNS, per germline. The CDR3 nucleotides read TGTGCCAGCAGTGGTACTAGCGAACATGGCTCCTACAATGAGCAGTTCTTC. Its protein product is CASSGTSEHGSYNEQFF.

The chain joins TRBV7-9 to TRBJ2-3, with D tentatively TRBD1 (6 bases). Germline CDR1 is SEHNR and CDR2 is FQNEAQ (reference sequence). The ends were cut back, 1 base at V and 1 base at J, with 9 bases in the middle. The CDR3 consists of 15 residues. CDR3 in amino acids: CASSLGRTGTDTQYF. The CDR3 coding sequence is TGTGCCAGCAGCTTAGGTAGGACAGGCACAGATACGCAGTATTTT.

The genes are TRBV5-1 and TRBJ2-3; D call uncertain. The CDR3 covers 15 residues. The ends were cut back, 3 bases at V and 4 bases at J, with 15 bases in the middle. In germline, CDR1 is SGHRS, CDR2 YFSETQ. The CDR3 DNA reads TGCGCCAGCAGCTCATCCTTAGGAGACGCAGATACGCAGTATTTT. This gives the protein CASSSSLGDADTQYF. Using reference TRBV5-1 and TRBJ2-3 for the parts outside the CDR3, the full variable domain is KAGVTQTPRYLIKTRGQQVTLSCSPISGHRSVSWYQQTPGQGLQFLFEYFSETQRNKGNFPGRFSGRQFSNSRSEMNVSTLELGDSALYLCASSSSLGDADTQYFGPGTRLTVL.

The V call is TRBV7-2, the J call TRBJ2-7; D uncertain. The germline gives CDR1 SGHTA, CDR2 FQGNSA. V gave up 5 bases and J gave up 4 bases, with 12 bases separating them. The CDR3 runs 13 residues. DNA of the CDR3: TGTGCCAGCAGCCCCAAGGTCAGGTACGAGCAGTACTTC. The encoded protein is CASSPKVRYEQYF.

The chain combines TRBV7-2 with TRBJ2-5; 7 bases align to TRBD2. Germline V CDR1 and CDR2: SGHTA, FQGNSA. CDR3 size: 15 residues. After removal of 7 bases from V and 5 bases from J, the junction contained 13 bases not matched to a gene. This chain's CDR3 is CASTPTGGRRETQYF. The CDR3 DNA follows: TGTGCCAGCACCCCCACTGGCGGGAGAAGGGAGACCCAGTACTTC.

V and J are TRBV30 and TRBJ2-7; possibly TRBD2 for D (5 bases). The germline V and J ends were trimmed by 2 bases and 2 bases, with 13 bases remaining between them. In germline, CDR1 is GTSNPN, CDR2 SVGIG (reference sequence). This CDR3 has 14 residues. CDR3 in amino acids: CAWSPPERTYEQYF. The CDR3 nucleotides read TGTGCCTGGAGTCCCCCGGAGCGGACCTACGAGCAGTACTTC.

The J gene is TRBJ2-1, the V gene TRBV5-1; 10 bases fit TRBD2. V was clipped by 0 bases and J by 10 bases; unmatched bases: 4. The CDR3 is 14 residues long. In germline, CDR1 is SGHRS, CDR2 YFSETQ. The CDR3 region has the DNA TGCGCCAGCAGCTTGGGAGCGGGAGGGTACGAGCAGTTCTTC. The encoded protein is CASSLGAGGYEQFF.

V is TRBV7-6 and J is TRBJ2-5; the match to TRBD2 covers 9 bases. Germline values: CDR1 SGHVS, CDR2 FNYEAQ. The junction had 3 bases not matched to a gene; V was cut back by 6 bases and J by 7 bases. This CDR3 has 12 residues. CDR3 residues: CASSGGGGTQYF. The CDR3 DNA is TGTGCCAGCAGTGGCGGGGGGGGGACCCAGTACTTC.

CDR3 in amino acids: CAGGGPQTLTGELFF. The CDR3 bases are TGTGCCGGCGGCGGGCCCCAAACTCTCACCGGGGAGCTGTTTTTT. The chain joins TRBV7-9 to TRBJ2-2, with D tentatively TRBD2 (5 bases). Germline loops: CDR1 SEHNR, CDR2 FQNEAQ (reference sequence). The CDR3 loop spans 15 amino acids. Trimming left V 11 bases short and J 4 bases short, with 20 bases between.

The V gene is TRBV4-3, the J gene TRBJ2-7, with 7 bases fitting TRBD2. After removal of 4 bases from V and 4 bases from J, the junction contained 4 bases not matched to a gene. This CDR3 is built from 13 residues. Germline values: CDR1 LGHNA, CDR2 YSLEER. CDR3 in amino acids: CASSLDGGYEQYF. The CDR3 DNA sequence: TGCGCCAGCAGCCTGGACGGGGGGTACGAGCAGTACTTC.

The J gene is TRBJ2-3, the V gene TRBV7-9; D is perhaps TRBD1 (6 bases). Per the germline V gene, CDR1 is SEHNR and CDR2 is FQNEAQ (reference sequence). Trimming took off 4 bases at V and 1 base at J, with 6 bases between the two ends. This CDR3 has 13 amino acids. As DNA, the CDR3 is TGTGCCAGCAGCTCAGGGGGCACAGATACGCAGTATTTT. Translating it yields CASSSGGTDTQYF.

Remarks on this clone: Other nucleotide sequences from this sample produce the same CDR3. The chain links TRBV7-2 to TRBJ1-1; TRBD1 aligns across 7 bases. CDR3 length equals 15 residues. Germline lookup yields CDR1 SGHTA and CDR2 FQGNSA. V gave up 4 bases and J gave up 5 bases; unmatched junction bases: 10. The CDR3 is CASSSRQGRGTEAFF. DNA of the CDR3: TGTGCCAGCAGCTCTAGACAGGGACGCGGGACTGAAGCTTTCTTT.

This sequence joins TRBV28 and TRBJ1-5; unclear D gene. Trimming left V 6 bases short and J 5 bases short, with 17 bases between. CDR3 size: 15 residues. The V gene's germline CDR1 is MDHEN and CDR2 SYDVKM. The CDR3, as DNA: TGTGCCAGCAGAACCGGGTCCTTTAACGATCAGCCCCAGCATTTT. Translated, it gives CASRTGSFNDQPQHF.

The V call is TRBV19, the J call TRBJ1-2, with a possible D match to TRBD1 (5 bases). V lost 7 bases and J lost 7, with 19 bases in between. The germline gives CDR1 LNHDA, CDR2 SQIVND (reference sequence). This CDR3 contains 14 residues. CDR3 region: CASTTRRGESGYTF. CDR3 nucleotides: TGTGCCAGTACTACCAGGCGGGGGGAAAGTGGCTACACCTTC.

Only a few counts were recorded for this clone. The rearrangement links TRBV5-1 to TRBJ2-2, with D uncertain. Trimming took off 4 bases at V and 1 base at J, with 2 bases between the two ends. This CDR3 is 12 amino acids long. Germline V gene lookup returns CDR1 SGHRS and CDR2 YFSETQ. CDR3 protein: CASSQNTGELFF. The CDR3 DNA reads TGCGCCAGCAGCCAGAACACCGGGGAGCTGTTTTTT.

CDR3 sequence: CASSQAPQGNTEAFF. The CDR3 bases are TGTGCCAGCAGCCAAGCCCCCCAGGGGAACACTGAAGCTTTCTTT. This chain joins TRBV4-2 and TRBJ1-1; TRBD1 is a possible D gene (5 bases). V was shortened by 1 base and J by 1 base, with 10 bases between the two germline ends. This CDR3 region has 15 residues. Germline assignment: CDR1 LGHNA and CDR2 YNFKEQ.

This clone was seen only once. The chain joins TRBV5-1 to TRBJ2-3, with 7 bases aligning to TRBD2. Trimming cost V 1 base and J 2 bases; bases outside gene matches: 7. CDR1 is SGHRS and CDR2 is YFSETQ in the germline V gene. The CDR3 totals 16 residues. The CDR3 spells CASSLYGEGPTDTQYF. In DNA, the CDR3 is TGCGCCAGCAGCTTGTACGGGGAGGGACCCACAGATACGCAGTATTTT.

CDR3 nucleotide sequence: TGTGCCAGCAGCTTATCCTCCCGAGAGGATGGCTACACCTTC. Amino acids: CASSLSSREDGYTF. This chain joins TRBV7-2 and TRBJ1-2; D is undetermined. The length of the CDR3 is 14 residues. The germline V gene has CDR1 SGHTA and CDR2 FQGNSA. The V end was cut by 2 bases, the J end by 6 bases, with 13 bases between.

The chain recombines TRBV2 with TRBJ2-4; a possible D gene is TRBD2 (5 bases). The CDR3 contains 13 residues. Trimming shortened V by 6 bases and J by 7 bases, and 13 bases separated the two germline ends. Germline V gene lookup returns CDR1 SNHLY and CDR2 FYNNEI. CDR3 sequence (DNA): TGTGCCAGCAGCGAGGGTAGGATGAACATTCAGTACTTC. Its protein product is CASSEGRMNIQYF.